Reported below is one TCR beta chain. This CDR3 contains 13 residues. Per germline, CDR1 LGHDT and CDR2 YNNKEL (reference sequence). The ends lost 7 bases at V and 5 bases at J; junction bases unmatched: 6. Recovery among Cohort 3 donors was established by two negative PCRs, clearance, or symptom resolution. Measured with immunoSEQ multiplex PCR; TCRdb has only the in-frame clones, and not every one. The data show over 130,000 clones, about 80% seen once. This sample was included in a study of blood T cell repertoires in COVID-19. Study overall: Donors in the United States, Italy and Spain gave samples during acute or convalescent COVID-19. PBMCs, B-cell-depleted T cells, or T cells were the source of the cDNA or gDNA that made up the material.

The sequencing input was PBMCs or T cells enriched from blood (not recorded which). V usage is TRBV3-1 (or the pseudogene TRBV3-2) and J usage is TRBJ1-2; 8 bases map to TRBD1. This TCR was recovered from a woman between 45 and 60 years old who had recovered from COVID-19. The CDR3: CASTLTGDYGYTF. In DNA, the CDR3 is TGTGCCAGCACCTTGACAGGGGATTATGGCTACACCTTC.